This TCR beta chain is from a study of T-cell memory formation after mild COVID-19. Study-level findings and limits: Shrinking CD4+ clones were chiefly CM and EM; CD8+ ones were chiefly EMRA.

A word on this clonotype: As yet, its antigen is unknown.

The V and J ends lost 5 bases and 6 bases respectively, with 16 bases between them. In germline, CDR1 is MNHEY, CDR2 SVGAGI. CDR3 length: 14 residues. TCRdb called the 5' RACE reads again in MiXCR, with one record for every CDR3 protein. The table lists hundreds of thousands of distinct CDR3 sequences, roughly 24% of them singletons. The V gene is TRBV6-5, the J gene TRBJ1-1; D perhaps matches TRBD1 (5 bases). Sequences were obtained from PBMCs or a T cell subset sorted from them (not recorded which). This TCR was recovered from an adult woman who had mild COVID-19 (a few samples of this study predate the infection). Cell type and time point are not known. The CDR3 nucleotides read TGTGCCAGCAGTGCGTCCTCGGGGGATCCTGAAGCTTTCTTT. Its translation is CASSASSGDPEAFF.